The 14 T cell receptor beta chains below come from one sample, sequenced in a study of T cell clonotyping in hematopoietic cell transplantation. TCRdb's copy holds only in-frame clones and misses some; the assay was immunoSEQ multiplex PCR. Altogether some 29,000 clones are present, 80% to 95% being singletons, with the ten largest covering about 10%. Here the sequenced sample was PBMCs, taken 100 days after allogeneic stem cell transplant. These receptors all come from a female patient aged 50-59 years who had an allogeneic stem cell transplant from a related donor, so the T cells may come from the graft donor. Some clones in this sample may be carry-over from other donors' samples.

The chain couples TRBV29-1 to TRBJ1-4, with D possibly matching TRBD1 (5 bases). Looked up from germline, CDR1 is SQVTM and CDR2 is ANQGSEA. The CDR3 sequence is 13 residues long. V was cut by 0 bases and J by 10 bases, with 12 bases left in between. The CDR3 is CSVEDGQGGKLFF. The CDR3 DNA sequence: TGCAGCGTTGAAGATGGGCAGGGCGGAAAACTGTTTTTT.

A few counts support this clone. The chain couples TRBV5-4 to TRBJ2-7; the match to TRBD1 covers 8 bases. CDR3 length equals 14 residues. The germline V gene has CDR1 SGHNT and CDR2 YYREEE (reference sequence). Trimming at V came to 4 bases and at J to 3 bases, leaving 6 bases not matched to a gene. CDR3 sequence reads: CASSLDRGVYEQYF. CDR3 nucleotides: TGTGCCAGCAGCCTCGACAGGGGCGTCTACGAGCAGTACTTC.

J is TRBJ1-4 and V is TRBV2; a weak D match, TRBD1 (6 bases). The germline V gene encodes CDR1 SNHLY and CDR2 FYNNEI. The CDR3 runs 13 residues. V was clipped by 7 bases and J by 2 bases, with 8 bases between them. The CDR3 sequence: CASIRGTNEKLFF. CDR3 coding DNA: TGTGCCAGCATCAGGGGTACTAATGAAAAACTGTTTTTT. The full variable domain, its missing parts supplied by reference TRBV2 and TRBJ1-4, is EPEVTQTPSHQVTQMGQEVILRCVPISNHLYFYWYRQILGQKVEFLVSFYNNEISEKSEIFDDQFSVERPDGSNFTLKIRSTKLEDSAMYFCASIRGTNEKLFFGSGTQLSVL.

This rearrangement joins TRBV5-1 to TRBJ1-2; D possibly corresponds to TRBD1 (6 bases). The CDR3 length is 16 residues. CDR1 and CDR2 from the germline V gene are SGHRS and YFSETQ. V lost 0 bases and J lost 4, with 16 bases in between. The CDR3 reads CASSLEAGAMSYGYTF. CDR3 nucleotides: TGCGCCAGCAGCTTGGAGGCGGGGGCCATGAGCTATGGCTACACCTTC.

The V gene is TRBV18, the J gene TRBJ1-1, with D perhaps matching TRBD1 (5 bases). This CDR3 comprises 18 residues. Per germline, CDR1 KGHSH and CDR2 LQKENI. V gave up 2 bases and J gave up 0 bases, with 19 bases separating them. The CDR3 loop is CASSPREWGVRLNTEAFF. DNA of the CDR3: TGTGCCAGCTCACCAAGGGAATGGGGGGTTAGGTTGAACACTGAAGCTTTCTTT. The full variable domain, its missing parts supplied by reference TRBV18 and TRBJ1-1, is NAGVMQNPRHLVRRRGQEARLRCSPMKGHSHVYWYRQLPEEGLKFMVYLQKENIIDESGMPKERFSAEFPKEGPSILRIQQVVRGDSAAYFCASSPREWGVRLNTEAFFGQGTRLTVV.

This chain uses TRBV6-1 with TRBJ1-3, with 8 bases aligning to TRBD1. J was trimmed by 1 base and V by 5 bases; bases with no gene match: 4. CDR1 is MNHNS, CDR2 SASEGT, per germline. The length of the CDR3 is 15 residues. The CDR3 bases are TGTGCCAGCAGTCCGACAGGGGAATCTGGAAACACCATATATTTT. Translated: CASSPTGESGNTIYF.

The rearrangement joins TRBV7-9 to TRBJ2-1, with a tentative D call TRBD1 (6 bases). Germline values: CDR1 SEHNR, CDR2 FQNEAQ (reference sequence). Trimming removed 7 bases at V and 3 bases at J, with 16 bases between. The CDR3 contains 15 residues. CDR3 loop: CASTAGVAGYNEQFF. In DNA, the CDR3 is TGTGCCAGCACAGCAGGGGTCGCTGGCTACAATGAGCAGTTCTTC.

The chain carries TRBV5-4 and TRBJ1-1; no reliable D call. Germline lookup yields CDR1 SGHNT and CDR2 YYREEE (reference sequence). V was clipped by 3 bases and J by 10 bases, with 22 bases between them. CDR3 length: 15 residues. In DNA form, the CDR3 reads TGTGCCAGCAGCTCCGAATCGGCCGCCGAAGCCCTAGCTTTCTTT. Amino acids: CASSSESAAEALAFF.

The chain recombines TRBV18 with TRBJ2-7; tentative D call: TRBD1 (5 bases). Trimming took off 3 bases at V and 5 bases at J, with 8 bases between the two ends. Germline V lookup: CDR1 KGHSH, CDR2 LQKENI. The CDR3 sequence is 12 residues long. The CDR3 DNA is TGTGCCAGCTCACCCCAGGGCAACGAGCAGTACTTC. Protein product: CASSPQGNEQYF. Full variable domain (rest looked up from reference TRBV18 and TRBJ2-7): NAGVMQNPRHLVRRRGQEARLRCSPMKGHSHVYWYRQLPEEGLKFMVYLQKENIIDESGMPKERFSAEFPKEGPSILRIQQVVRGDSAAYFCASSPQGNEQYFGPGTRLTVT.

The gene calls are TRBV19 and TRBJ1-1, with D maybe TRBD1 (5 bases). This CDR3 has 13 residues. Germline CDR1 LNHDA, CDR2 SQIVND (reference sequence). Deletions cut 4 bases from V and 5 bases from J, with 11 bases between. The CDR3 here is CASSNRRETEAFF. CDR3 sequence (DNA): TGTGCCAGTAGTAACAGGAGGGAGACTGAAGCTTTCTTT.

The chain joins TRBV5-5 to TRBJ2-2; a weak D match, TRBD2 (6 bases). Deletions cut 2 bases from V and 5 bases from J, with 13 bases between. The CDR3 sequence is 15 residues long. CDR1 SGHKS and CDR2 YYEKEE come from the germline V gene (reference sequence). Here the CDR3 DNA reads TGTGCCAGCAGCTTCCGGCAAGGGAGGACCGGGGAGCTGTTTTTT. Its protein is CASSFRQGRTGELFF.

The genes are TRBV9 and TRBJ2-3, with 10 nucleotides matching TRBD2. This CDR3 is 17 amino acids long. V lost 0 bases to trimming and J lost 5 bases; unmatched junction nucleotides: 9. Germline CDR1 SGDLS, CDR2 YYNGEE. CDR3 sequence (DNA): TGTGCCAGCAGCGTAGTCGCGGCTAGCGGGGGTGTAGATACGCAGTATTTT. It specifies CASSVVAASGGVDTQYF.

This chain links TRBV5-4 with TRBJ1-5; D perhaps matches TRBD1 (5 bases). From germline, CDR1 is SGHNT and CDR2 YYREEE (reference sequence). The ends were cut back, 2 bases at V and 2 bases at J, with 14 bases in the middle. The CDR3 runs 16 residues. CDR3 bases: TGTGCCAGCAGCTTTGGGGGAAACATGGGCAATCAGCCCCAGCATTTT. It specifies CASSFGGNMGNQPQHF.

The table lists this clone with a count of one. The rearrangement joins TRBV30 to TRBJ1-2; D is uncertain. The CDR3 is made up of 16 amino acids. Trimming removed 3 bases from V and 7 bases from J, with 24 bases in between. Germline CDR1 is GTSNPN and CDR2 is SVGIG (reference sequence). The CDR3 is CAWRLSGLIRTSGYTF. The CDR3 coding sequence is TGTGCCTGGAGATTATCCGGGTTGATAAGAACGAGTGGCTACACCTTC.